One and the same sample provided the 18 T cell receptor beta chains below, sequenced in a study of a mutant IDH1 vaccine in newly diagnosed glioma. TCRdb's copy holds only in-frame clones and misses some; the assay was immunoSEQ multiplex PCR. The profile shows about 47,000 clones, 88% of them singletons. Their target antigens are unknown. As for time point: week 35, safety follow-up. A 20-mer mutant IDH1 peptide at 300 ug was injected subcutaneously with topical imiquimod. Specimen: PBMCs, collected from a glioma patient whose treatment included an IDH1 peptide vaccine. These receptors all come from a woman aged 35 to 49 with glioma.

This rearrangement joins TRBV27 to TRBJ2-5; unclear D gene. Trimming left V 6 bases short and J 5 bases short, with 7 bases between. CDR1 MNHEY and CDR2 SMNVEV come from the germline V gene (reference sequence). This CDR3 is built from 11 residues. The CDR3 sequence is CASSAQETQYF. In DNA, the CDR3 is TGTGCCAGCAGCGCCCAGGAGACCCAGTACTTC.

The J gene is TRBJ1-1, the V gene TRBV19, with 9 bases matching TRBD1. V shed 3 bases, J shed 2 bases, and the junction held 10 bases outside the gene matches. The CDR3 spans 17 residues. CDR1 and CDR2 from the germline V gene are LNHDA and SQIVND (reference sequence). This CDR3 is CASSIPHRGPRNTEAFF. The DNA of the CDR3 is TGTGCCAGTAGTATCCCTCACAGGGGGCCCCGTAACACTGAAGCTTTCTTT.

This clone showed up just once. The chain carries TRBV30 and TRBJ2-3, with D perhaps TRBD1 or TRBD2 (5 bases each). V was trimmed by 5 bases and J by 7 bases, leaving 10 bases between them. The germline CDR1 and CDR2 sequences are GTSNPN and SVGIG (reference sequence). CDR3 size: 11 residues. CDR3 nucleotides: TGTGCCTGGGCTTCGGGGCATACGCAGTATTTT. It is translated as CAWASGHTQYF.

This clone was picked up a small number of times. The rearrangement uses TRBV4-1 and TRBJ1-2; D is uncertain. The CDR3 has 14 residues. The ends were cut back, 3 bases at V and 7 bases at J, with 15 bases in the middle. Per germline, CDR1 MGHRA and CDR2 YSYEKL. The CDR3, as DNA: TGCGCCAGCAGCCAGGGTGGGTGGCTTTCTGGCTACACCTTC. Protein sequence: CASSQGGWLSGYTF.

The chain uses TRBV5-8 and TRBJ1-2; D not resolved. Trimming removed 1 base from V and 2 bases from J, with 9 bases in between. The CDR3 consists of 14 residues. Germline V gene sequence: CDR1 SGHTS, CDR2 YDEGEE. CDR3 in DNA: TGTGCCAGCAGCTTGTTGGTCCGGAACTATGGCTACACCTTC. Amino acid sequence: CASSLLVRNYGYTF.

This clone was found a few times. The V call is TRBV25-1, the J call TRBJ1-2; TRBD1 matches 9 bases. Germline CDR1 reads MGHDK; CDR2 reads SYGVNS. This CDR3 comprises 14 residues. Losses at the gene ends were 3 bases for V and 7 bases for J; bases not matched to a gene: 6. DNA for the CDR3: TGTGCCAGCAGTGAGACAGGGGGTGGAAGTGGCTACACCTTC. Translation gives CASSETGGGSGYTF.

This chain links TRBV9 with TRBJ2-1, with 11 bases that match TRBD2. Looked up from germline, CDR1 is SGDLS and CDR2 is YYNGEE. The J segment lost 3 bases and the V segment lost 4 bases, leaving 3 bases of the junction unmatched. The CDR3 totals 15 residues. The CDR3 protein is CASSITSGSYNEQFF. The CDR3 region has the DNA TGTGCCAGCAGCATCACTAGCGGGAGCTACAATGAGCAGTTCTTC.

The chain is built from TRBV7-9 and TRBJ1-4; D remains unclear. V was shortened by 2 bases and J by 0 bases, with 7 bases between the two germline ends. The germline V gene has CDR1 SEHNR and CDR2 FQNEAQ (reference sequence). The CDR3 runs 15 residues. Written as DNA, the CDR3 is TGTGCCAGCAGCTTACCGGGAGCAACTAATGAAAAACTGTTTTTT. It codes for CASSLPGATNEKLFF.

The V call is TRBV5-1, the J call TRBJ2-7, with D possibly being TRBD2 (6 bases). The germline gives CDR1 SGHRS, CDR2 YFSETQ. V lost 0 bases to trimming and J lost 7 bases, with 11 bases between them. The CDR3 spans 13 residues. The CDR3 DNA reads as TGCGCCAGCAGCTTGGGGGGAGGTTTGGAGCAGTACTTC. It codes for CASSLGGGLEQYF. The whole variable domain, filled in from reference TRBV5-1 and TRBJ2-7, reads KAGVTQTPRYLIKTRGQQVTLSCSPISGHRSVSWYQQTPGQGLQFLFEYFSETQRNKGNFPGRFSGRQFSNSRSEMNVSTLELGDSALYLCASSLGGGLEQYFGPGTRLTVT.

V usage is TRBV10-2 and J usage is TRBJ2-1; the match to TRBD2 covers 11 bases. J was trimmed by 9 bases and V by 5 bases; bases with no gene match: 9. CDR3 size: 15 residues. Germline V lookup: CDR1 WSHSY, CDR2 SAAADI. The CDR3, as DNA: TGCGCCAGCAGTTACGTAGCGGGAGGGCGGGGTGAGCAGTTCTTC. Translating gives CASSYVAGGRGEQFF.

The genes are TRBV19 and TRBJ2-6; D is undetermined. Looked up from germline, CDR1 is LNHDA and CDR2 is SQIVND (reference sequence). This CDR3 spans 17 amino acids. V lost 4 bases, J lost 0 bases, and 13 bases lay in between. The CDR3 loop is CASSKDLPGSGANVLTF. CDR3 in DNA: TGTGCCAGTAGTAAAGACCTCCCAGGCTCTGGGGCCAACGTCCTGACTTTC.

J is TRBJ2-1 and V is TRBV6-4, with 9 bases matching TRBD2. Germline CDR1 is MRHNA and CDR2 is SNTAGT. The CDR3 contains 14 residues. The ends lost 3 bases at V and 5 bases at J; junction bases unmatched: 2. The CDR3 here is CASSEREGNNEQFF. The CDR3 DNA reads TGTGCCAGCAGTGAGCGGGAGGGTAACAATGAGCAGTTCTTC.

The chain has TRBV6-1 and TRBJ1-2, with D hard to call. Per the germline V gene, CDR1 is MNHNS and CDR2 is SASEGT. Trimming cost V 8 bases and J 4 bases, with 14 bases left between them. This CDR3 contains 13 residues. DNA for the CDR3: TGTGCCAGCCGATTTACCACACTCTATGGCTACACCTTC. Its protein is CASRFTTLYGYTF.

The rearrangement uses TRBV9 and TRBJ1-2, with D possibly being TRBD1 (6 bases). V gave up 0 bases and J gave up 5 bases, with 17 bases separating them. CDR3 length: 16 residues. CDR1 is SGDLS and CDR2 is YYNGEE in the germline V gene. The CDR3 nucleotides are TGTGCCAGCAGCGTAGGGGGGCCGGGGCCGGGATATGGCTACACCTTC. Its protein product is CASSVGGPGPGYGYTF.

This clone was detected a few times. The rearrangement uses TRBV14 and TRBJ1-2, with no clear D. Per the germline V gene, CDR1 is SGHDN and CDR2 is FVKESK. V was pared by 4 bases and J by 10 bases, with 19 bases between. This CDR3 region has 14 residues. The CDR3 DNA follows: TGTGCCAGCAGCCGAGACGGGAAGGTGGATGACTACACCTTC. This encodes CASSRDGKVDDYTF.

This chain connects TRBV19 to TRBJ1-5; D perhaps matches TRBD1 (5 bases). The CDR3 has 17 residues. Between the trimmed V and J ends, which lost 5 bases and 1 base, there was a span of 18 bases. The germline V gene encodes CDR1 LNHDA and CDR2 SQIVND (reference sequence). CDR3 loop: CASSVSRGQASNQPQHF. In DNA form, the CDR3 reads TGTGCCAGTAGTGTTAGCCGGGGCCAGGCGAGCAATCAGCCCCAGCATTTT.

The chain combines TRBV30 with TRBJ2-5; the D gene is possibly TRBD1 (5 bases). From germline, CDR1 is GTSNPN and CDR2 SVGIG (reference sequence). The V end was cut by 0 bases, the J end by 6 bases, with 8 bases between. This CDR3 has 12 residues. The CDR3 reads CAWSVREKTQYF. CDR3 DNA sequence: TGTGCCTGGAGTGTCAGGGAAAAGACCCAGTACTTC.

The CDR3 region has the DNA TGTGCCAGCAGCTTAGTCGGCAGGGGGAATTCACCCCTCCACTTT. Translated, it gives CASSLVGRGNSPLHF. J is TRBJ1-6 and V is TRBV7-9, with 7 bases identical to TRBD1. V was clipped by 1 base and J by 7 bases; unmatched bases: 4. CDR3 length: 15 residues. The V gene's germline CDR1 is SEHNR and CDR2 FQNEAQ (reference sequence).